This TCR beta chain appears in the sequencing data of a study of blood T cell repertoires in COVID-19. This CDR3 comprises 15 residues. Germline V gene data show CDR1 as LNHDA and CDR2 as SQIVND (reference sequence). V dropped 2 bases and J dropped 5 bases, with 13 bases sitting between them. Per the original methods: Amplification with reference gene primers provided the estimates of nucleated cell counts. Sequencing was performed with immunoSEQ multiplex PCR; in TCRdb, only in-frame clones are kept and a portion is missing. V and J calls and clone size are as listed in that table; D and trimming were resolved from the DNA. The sample has over 300,000 clones; around 82% are singletons.

The sequence was collected from a woman between 45 and 65 years old with acute or convalescent COVID-19. V usage is TRBV19 and J usage is TRBJ1-5; D is ambiguous. Sequenced sample: peripheral blood. Written as DNA, the CDR3 is TGTGCCAGTAGTATACGAGCAGGCCTATATCAGCCCCAGCATTTT. It yields the protein CASSIRAGLYQPQHF.